Below are 5 T cell receptor beta chains sequenced from a single sample in a study of vaccination effects on CD4 cells after COVID-19. Ahead of sequencing, the ViraFEST assay grew antigen-specific CD4+ T cells using viral peptide pools. Following culture for under 12 days, CD4+ T cells were isolated. Participants were vaccinated with two doses of either the BNT162b2 or mRNA-1273 vaccine. These receptors lack a known antigen. Clones were read by immunoSEQ multiplex PCR, and TCRdb kept only the in-frame ones, dropping some. Among about 20,000 clones listed, approximately 72% were seen once. Sequencing was performed on CD4+ T cells from PBMCs cultured with HCoV-NL63 spike peptides, taken after COVID-19 vaccination. The receptors originated from a human donor who received a COVID-19 vaccine.

This clone was counted only a few times. The gene calls are TRBV6-1 and TRBJ1-4; no definite D call. In germline, CDR1 is MNHNS, CDR2 SASEGT. The CDR3 runs 15 residues. V was shortened by 2 bases and J by 9 bases, with 16 bases between the two germline ends. The CDR3 sequence: CASSEFGPLRQKLFF. The DNA of the CDR3 is TGTGCCAGCAGTGAATTCGGACCTCTCAGACAAAAACTGTTTTTT.

The chain joins TRBV10-2 to TRBJ1-1; unclear D gene. This CDR3 is built from 13 residues. The V and J ends lost 5 bases and 11 bases respectively, with 18 bases between them. Per the germline V gene, CDR1 is WSHSY and CDR2 is SAAADI. The CDR3 DNA sequence: TGCGCCAGCAGTTCTACGGGCAGTTTAGAGGCTTTCTTT. Protein sequence: CASSSTGSLEAFF.

The chain recombines TRBV29-1 with TRBJ2-3, with 9 bases identical to TRBD2. CDR3 length: 12 amino acids. V shed 6 bases and J 6 bases; nucleotides not matched to a gene: 4. Germline loops: CDR1 SQVTM, CDR2 ANQGSEA. The CDR3: CSVAGGHDTQYF. In DNA, the CDR3 is TGCAGCGTCGCGGGGGGGCACGATACGCAGTATTTT.

This clone has just one count. The chain has TRBV10-3 and TRBJ2-2; D call uncertain. The CDR3 sequence is 12 residues long. The germline V and J ends were trimmed by 7 bases and 7 bases, with 10 bases remaining between them. The germline V gene encodes CDR1 ENHRY and CDR2 SYGVKD. The CDR3: CAIMDRYGELFF. In DNA form, the CDR3 reads TGTGCCATCATGGATAGGTACGGGGAGCTGTTTTTT.

The chain uses TRBV7-8 and TRBJ2-7; D gene ambiguous. CDR1 is SGHVS and CDR2 is FQNEAQ in the germline V gene. This CDR3 has 14 amino acids. V was clipped by 6 bases and J by 5 bases, with 17 bases between them. The CDR3 DNA reads as TGTGCCAGCAGTCGGGTGCTTGTTCACGACGAGCAGTACTTC. As protein: CASSRVLVHDEQYF. The full variable domain, rest sourced from reference TRBV7-8 and TRBJ2-7, is GAGVSQSPRYKVAKRGQDVALRCDPISGHVSLFWYQQALGQGPEFLTYFQNEAQLDKSGLPSDRFFAERPEGSVSTLKIQRTQQEDSAVYLCASSRVLVHDEQYFGPGTRLTVT.